This T cell receptor (beta chain) was captured in a study of blood T cell repertoires in COVID-19. Assay: immunoSEQ multiplex PCR; the TCRdb copy retains only in-frame clones and omits some. Of 100,000 to 150,000 clones listed, 75% to 90% were seen once; the top ten hold 15% to 20%. The CDR3 runs to 14 residues. With V trimmed by 7 bases and J by 1 base, 5 bases remained unmatched. Looked up from germline, CDR1 is SNHLY and CDR2 is FYNNEI. This clone was seen a handful of times. Sequenced material: peripheral blood. The J gene is TRBJ2-7, the V gene TRBV2; 9 bases line up with TRBD1. The sequence derives from a man between 45 and 60 years old with active or convalescent COVID-19. The CDR3 protein is CASTTGTGSYEQYF. DNA of the CDR3: TGTGCCAGCACGACCGGGACAGGGTCCTACGAGCAGTACTTC.